These 23 T cell receptor beta chains were sequenced from one sample in a study of shared clonotypes between healthy human individuals. Measured with immunoSEQ multiplex PCR; TCRdb has only the in-frame clones, and not every one. Among approximately 1.9 million clones, around 93% were seen once, and the ten largest hold about 1.7%. It was CD45RO-negative cells, positively selected for CCR7, that made up naive CD8 cells, with terminally differentiated effector memory CD45RA+ cells excluded. Sequences were obtained from naive CD8+ T cells from PBMCs. These receptors were taken from a man between 18 and 35 years old in good health. Some clones in this sample may be carry-over from other donors' samples.

V and J are TRBV6-5 and TRBJ1-3, with D possibly matching TRBD1 (5 bases). The CDR3 has 12 amino acids. Germline V gives CDR1 MNHEY, CDR2 SVGAGI. V was trimmed by 8 bases and J by 16 bases, leaving 21 bases between them. The CDR3, as DNA: TGTGCCAGCTTCTTACACCCCCCAGGGTTGTATTTT. It specifies CASFLHPPGLYF.

This clone occurred once. The chain is built from TRBV27 and TRBJ1-1; no firm D call. This CDR3 region has 14 residues. The V gene's germline CDR1 is MNHEY and CDR2 SMNVEV (reference sequence). The ends were cut back, 7 bases at V and 5 bases at J, with 17 bases in the middle. The CDR3 protein is CASNLGGAGTEAFF. In DNA form, the CDR3 reads TGTGCCAGCAACTTAGGAGGCGCTGGAACTGAAGCTTTCTTT.

The genes are TRBV27 and TRBJ1-6; 7 nucleotides agree with TRBD1. The CDR3 has 14 amino acids. The J segment lost 7 bases and the V segment lost 4 bases, leaving 4 bases of the junction unmatched. CDR1 is MNHEY, CDR2 SMNVEV, per germline (reference sequence). This chain's CDR3 is CASSWGGQNSPLHF. DNA of the CDR3: TGTGCCAGCAGTTGGGGGGGACAGAATTCACCCCTCCACTTT.

V gene TRBV5-4 combines with J gene TRBJ2-3; no clear D. Germline loops: CDR1 SGHNT, CDR2 YYREEE (reference sequence). The CDR3 extends over 14 amino acids. V was trimmed by 10 bases and J by 7 bases, leaving 22 bases between them. The CDR3 DNA sequence: TGTGCCCATGGGGTGGGTGGGCCCTCGAATACGCAGTATTTT. This translates into CAHGVGGPSNTQYF.

Regarding this clone: Other DNA sequences of this sample code for an identical CDR3. V usage is TRBV5-1 and J usage is TRBJ1-1; D gene unclear. V was trimmed by 5 bases and J by 1 base, leaving 3 bases between them. Germline CDR1 and CDR2: SGHRS and YFSETQ. CDR3 size: 11 residues. In nucleotides, the CDR3 is TGCGCCAGCAGTTCGAACACTGAAGCTTTCTTT. Translated: CASSSNTEAFF.

The chain recombines TRBV7-9 with TRBJ1-2; D not resolved. Germline loops: CDR1 SEHNR, CDR2 FQNEAQ (reference sequence). The ends were cut back, 1 base at V and 8 bases at J, with 14 bases in the middle. This CDR3 has 14 residues. CDR3 DNA: TGTGCCAGCAGCTTAGAACCGGGGAATTACGGCTACACCTTC. Amino acids: CASSLEPGNYGYTF.

On this clone itself: Other DNA sequences in the sample encode the same CDR3. The J gene is TRBJ2-1, the V gene TRBV5-1; D possibly uses TRBD1 or TRBD2 (5 bases each). Germline V gene lookup returns CDR1 SGHRS and CDR2 YFSETQ. V dropped 0 bases and J dropped 0 bases, with 10 bases sitting between them. CDR3 length: 16 amino acids. The CDR3 here is CASSLEGTSSYNEQFF. The CDR3 nucleotides read TGCGCCAGCAGCTTGGAAGGGACCAGCTCCTACAATGAGCAGTTCTTC.

The rearrangement uses TRBV2 and TRBJ2-3; 15 bases are a match to TRBD2. V shed 10 bases, J shed 6 bases, and the junction held 5 bases outside the gene matches. This CDR3 has 14 amino acids. Germline lookup yields CDR1 SNHLY and CDR2 FYNNEI. CDR3 residues: CATSGTSGRDTQYF. CDR3 DNA: TGTGCCACATCCGGGACTAGCGGGAGGGATACGCAGTATTTT.

Concerning this clone: The same CDR3 also results from other DNA sequences found in this sample. The chain joins TRBV27 to TRBJ2-1, with 11 nucleotides matching TRBD2. The CDR3 has 15 residues. Germline CDR1 and CDR2: MNHEY and SMNVEV (reference sequence). V trimming: 6 bases; J trimming: 4 bases; junction bases outside the gene matches: 5. CDR3 nucleotide sequence: TGTGCCAGCAGGACCGGGACTAGCGGTTACAATGAGCAGTTCTTC. The encoded protein is CASRTGTSGYNEQFF.

Points on this clone: This CDR3 is also generated by other DNA sequences in the sample. The gene calls are TRBV27 and TRBJ2-7; maybe TRBD1 (6 bases). This CDR3 comprises 13 residues. Trimming stripped 5 bases from V and 2 bases from J, with 10 bases between. Germline V CDR1 and CDR2: MNHEY, SMNVEV (reference sequence). The CDR3 protein is CASSHGQTYEQYF. CDR3 sequence (DNA): TGTGCCAGCAGTCACGGACAGACCTACGAGCAGTACTTC.

This clone has just one count. The chain carries TRBV11-1 and TRBJ1-1; perhaps TRBD1 as D (5 bases). From germline, CDR1 is SGHAT and CDR2 FQDESV (reference sequence). Trimming took 5 bases from V and 11 from J, leaving 18 bases between them. The CDR3 consists of 13 residues. As DNA, the CDR3 is TGTGCCAGCAGCCCTCGGGGACCCGGAGAGGCTTTCTTT. Translating it yields CASSPRGPGEAFF. The variable domain in full, with the rest retrieved from reference TRBV11-1 and TRBJ1-1, is EAEVAQSPRYKITEKSQAVAFWCDPISGHATLYWYRQILGQGPELLVQFQDESVVDDSQLPKDRFSAERLKGVDSTLKIQPAELGDSAMYLCASSPRGPGEAFFGQGTRLTVV.

The chain uses TRBV5-1 and TRBJ2-1; 10 nucleotides line up with TRBD1. The germline CDR1 and CDR2 sequences are SGHRS and YFSETQ. Trimming cost V 5 bases and J 7 bases; bases outside gene matches: 12. The CDR3 is 16 residues long. The CDR3 sequence is CASRVFRDRGGNEQFF. CDR3 coding DNA: TGCGCCAGCAGGGTCTTTCGGGACAGGGGTGGTAATGAGCAGTTCTTC.

This chain uses TRBV9 with TRBJ2-1; D is unresolved. Germline CDR1 reads SGDLS; CDR2 reads YYNGEE. The CDR3 is 12 residues long. The V end was cut by 4 bases, the J end by 10 bases, with 12 bases between. The CDR3 sequence: CASSPPGKEQFF. The CDR3 nucleotides read TGTGCCAGCAGCCCCCCTGGTAAGGAGCAGTTCTTC.

The count of this clone is one. The rearrangement uses TRBV28 and TRBJ2-4, with 8 bases fitting TRBD1. The CDR3 loop spans 14 amino acids. Trimming removed 5 bases from V and 7 bases from J; junction bases left unmatched: 7. The germline V gene encodes CDR1 MDHEN and CDR2 SYDVKM. The CDR3 spells CASSLRTGKNIQYF. DNA of the CDR3: TGTGCCAGCAGTCTGAGGACAGGGAAGAACATTCAGTACTTC. Full variable domain (outside the CDR3, taken from reference TRBV28 and TRBJ2-4): DVKVTQSSRYLVKRTGEKVFLECVQDMDHENMFWYRQDPGLGLRLIYFSYDVKMKEKGDIPEGYSVSREKKERFSLILESASTNQTSMYLCASSLRTGKNIQYFGAGTRLSVL.

The chain uses TRBV29-1 and TRBJ2-2; 8 bases line up with TRBD2. This CDR3 is built from 17 residues. Per germline, CDR1 SQVTM and CDR2 ANQGSEA. Trimming cost V 5 bases and J 4 bases; bases outside gene matches: 15. The CDR3 DNA reads TGCAGCGTTCAACTCCAAGCGGGAGCCGGAATCACCGGGGAGCTGTTTTTT. Residues: CSVQLQAGAGITGELFF.

The chain couples TRBV9 to TRBJ1-1; D is perhaps TRBD1 (6 bases). CDR1 is SGDLS and CDR2 is YYNGEE in the germline V gene. CDR3 length: 13 amino acids. Trimming pared 3 bases from V and 5 bases from J, leaving 11 bases between. The CDR3 coding sequence is TGTGCCAGCAGCGACAGGGCGGAAACTGAAGCTTTCTTT. The encoded protein is CASSDRAETEAFF.

The chain employs TRBV7-9 and TRBJ1-4, with D hard to call. Germline V lookup: CDR1 SEHNR, CDR2 FQNEAQ (reference sequence). The ends were cut back, 5 bases at V and 8 bases at J, with 12 bases in the middle. This CDR3 spans 13 amino acids. The CDR3 protein is CASSTVGQEKLFF. The CDR3 nucleotides are TGTGCCAGCAGCACCGTTGGTCAGGAAAAACTGTTTTTT.

The rearrangement links TRBV7-3 to TRBJ1-5, with 8 bases that match TRBD1. Trimming at V came to 6 bases and at J to 5 bases, leaving 9 bases not matched to a gene. The CDR3 has 15 residues. Germline loops: CDR1 SGHTA, CDR2 FQGTGA. CDR3 nucleotides: TGTGCCAGCAGAGGTCGGACAGGGAATCATCAGCCCCAGCATTTT. As protein: CASRGRTGNHQPQHF.

The chain recombines TRBV4-3 with TRBJ2-7, with 10 positions matching TRBD1. The CDR3 sequence is 17 residues long. Germline V gives CDR1 LGHNA, CDR2 YSLEER. V shed 1 base, J shed 5 bases, and the junction held 11 bases outside the gene matches. The CDR3 DNA reads TGCGCCAGCAGCCAAGGGGTTTCGGGGACAGGGGTAAACGAGCAGTACTTC. Translated: CASSQGVSGTGVNEQYF.

The chain links TRBV5-4 to TRBJ2-1; 8 bases are shared with TRBD2. The CDR3 extends over 15 amino acids. The trim removed 0 bases at V and 6 bases at J, leaving 5 bases unmatched. The germline V gene has CDR1 SGHNT and CDR2 YYREEE (reference sequence). The CDR3 sequence: CASSLDGRGFNEQFF. CDR3 coding DNA: TGTGCCAGCAGCTTGGACGGGAGGGGGTTCAATGAGCAGTTCTTC. The variable domain in full, completed from reference TRBV5-4 and TRBJ2-1, reads ETGVTQSPTHLIKTRGQQVTLRCSSQSGHNTVSWYQQALGQGPQFIFQYYREEENGRGNFPPRFSGLQFPNYSSELNVNALELDDSALYLCASSLDGRGFNEQFFGPGTRLTVL.

The chain combines TRBV7-6 with TRBJ2-6, with 7 bases fitting TRBD2. The CDR3 consists of 17 residues. CDR1 SGHVS and CDR2 FNYEAQ come from the germline V gene. V trimming: 4 bases; J trimming: 0 bases; junction bases outside the gene matches: 6. The DNA of the CDR3 is TGTGCCAGCAGCTCGACAACGGGGGGCTCTGGGGCCAACGTCCTGACTTTC. Its translation is CASSSTTGGSGANVLTF.

The rearrangement links TRBV4-1 to TRBJ2-5; D is unclear. The CDR3 totals 15 residues. V lost 1 base, J lost 8 bases, and 17 bases lay in between. Per the germline V gene, CDR1 is MGHRA and CDR2 is YSYEKL. The CDR3 nucleotides are TGCGCCAGCAGCCAAGGCCCCGTAACGATCGCCACCCAGTACTTC. This sequence encodes CASSQGPVTIATQYF.

The genes are TRBV4-1 and TRBJ2-1, with unresolved D. V lost 4 bases, J lost 8 bases, and 12 bases lay in between. CDR1 is MGHRA, CDR2 YSYEKL, per germline. The CDR3 length is 13 residues. CDR3 loop: CASSPRMADEQFF. The CDR3 bases are TGCGCCAGCAGCCCTCGCATGGCCGATGAGCAGTTCTTC.